Each of the 5 T cell receptor beta chains below was sequenced from the same sample in a study of beta chain features in type 1 diabetes. Of the isolated RNA, all was reverse transcribed, and so the sequenced material was expressed TCRB transcripts. The assay was immunoSEQ multiplex PCR, and TCRdb's table has in-frame clones only and misses some. The repertoire holds about 180,000 clones, approximately 13% seen once, with about 0.58% in the top ten. The material sequenced was central memory CD4+ T cells from blood. The receptor set was obtained from a woman younger than 35 in good health.

The gene calls are TRBV30 and TRBJ1-5, with D possibly being TRBD1 (5 bases). The germline gives CDR1 GTSNPN, CDR2 SVGIG (reference sequence). Trimming stripped 0 bases from V and 7 bases from J, with 13 bases between. CDR3 size: 14 residues. CDR3 in DNA: TGTGCCTGGAGTGTACGGCAGGGTAGGCAGCCCCAGCATTTT. Translated, it gives CAWSVRQGRQPQHF.

This clone was recorded a few times. The chain combines TRBV7-2 with TRBJ2-7; 12 bases match TRBD2. The J segment lost 1 base and the V segment lost 6 bases, leaving 4 bases of the junction unmatched. Germline V gene sequence: CDR1 SGHTA, CDR2 FQGNSA. The CDR3 totals 15 residues. CDR3 sequence: CASSGGTSGSYEQYF. The DNA for the CDR3 is TGTGCCAGCAGTGGCGGGACTAGCGGGTCCTACGAGCAGTACTTC.

In nucleotides, the CDR3 is TGTGCCAGCAGCCAGAGTGGACAGGAAGATTATGGCTACACCTTC. Encoded protein: CASSQSGQEDYGYTF. The V gene is TRBV4-2, the J gene TRBJ1-2, with 7 nucleotides matching TRBD1. Trimming took 3 bases from V and 5 from J; bases not matched to a gene: 9. This CDR3 is built from 15 residues. The V gene's germline CDR1 is LGHNA and CDR2 YNFKEQ.

The chain links TRBV25-1 to TRBJ2-3, with 11 bases lining up with TRBD2. Unmatched junction bases numbered 7, after V lost 4 bases and J lost 4 bases. CDR1 and CDR2 (germline): MGHDK, SYGVNS. This CDR3 is built from 16 residues. The CDR3 sequence: CASSVLAGGVADTQYF. The DNA of the CDR3 is TGTGCCAGCAGTGTCCTAGCGGGAGGAGTAGCAGATACGCAGTATTTT.

There are many counts of this clone. The chain uses TRBV7-9 and TRBJ2-7; tentative D call: TRBD1 (5 bases). The V gene lost 1 base and the J gene lost 3 bases, with 10 bases spanning the gap. The CDR3 loop spans 14 amino acids. The germline V gene encodes CDR1 SEHNR and CDR2 FQNEAQ (reference sequence). CDR3 bases: TGTGCCAGCAGCTTAGGCTCCGACAGCTACGAGCAGTACTTC. Residues: CASSLGSDSYEQYF.